This T cell receptor (beta chain) derives from a study of CD8 T cells in Susac syndrome (dated by TCRdb to about 2019). Describing the broader study: Whether CD8+ T cell activation and differentiation in Susac syndrome was antigen driven was tested using repertoire sequencing. Clonality of the CD8+ T cell repertoire was compared between roughly twelve healthy donors, approximately 14 Susac syndrome patients and about 15 multiple sclerosis patients. What the authors observed across the whole study: The study acknowledged that relatively few individuals were included in the TCR sequencing and HLA analysis.

Of note for this clonotype: It lacks a known antigen. It has no much larger one-base neighbor in the sample; base qualities were not kept.

Per the germline V gene, SGHAT is the CDR1 and FQNNGV is the CDR2. A distance of 13 bases separates the germline ends of V and J, which lose 2 bases and 6 bases respectively. The CDR3 goes from the cysteine to the phenylalanine over 14 residues. Just the 42-base CDR3 DNA is kept, in frame starting at base 1. Peripheral blood CD8+ and CD4+ T cells from healthy donors, Susac syndrome patients and multiple sclerosis patients were profiled using high-throughput TCR beta sequencing. The multiple sclerosis controls were treatment-naive patients who had stable or active relapsing-remitting disease and met the revised McDonald criteria. CD8+ TEMRA cells were enriched by FACS, while bulk CD8+ and CD4+ T cells were purified by magnetic negative isolation. Blood was drawn into EDTA tubes, processed within 24 hours, and PBMCs were isolated by density gradient centrifugation. PBMCs intended for TCR sequencing were cryopreserved in liquid nitrogen and thawed later in a water bath at 37 degrees C. A purity of at least 90% was achieved for sorted or isolated CD4+, CD8+ and CD8+ TEMRA cells.

RNA was extracted using the RNeasy kit, and roughly 0.5 to 1 microgram was reverse transcribed with random hexamers. TCR beta CDR3 regions were amplified with the immunoSEQ multiplex PCR assay covering 54 Vbeta and 13 Jbeta segments. To correct PCR amplification bias, a synthetic template baseline was used for both primer optimization and computational correction. In the paper's pipeline: Reads were assigned to V, D and J genes according to IMGT and analyzed in immunoSEQ Analyzer, with only productive sequences retained. To calculate clonality, Shannon entropy was normalized by log2 of the number of productive unique sequences and then subtracted from one. For each patient and control, public and private clones were evaluated within the 100 most prevalent clones. Clones were defined as Susac-specific when absent from the healthy and MS cohorts, from 1052 published viral clones and from other ImmuneACCESS disease sequences. TCRdb's own reprocessing of the public reads used fastp at Q25 and MiXCR and kept productive beta chains. Identical CDR3 protein sequences are pooled into one entry, listed with their most common genes and DNA. The V and J calls were determined by TCRdb, not by the authors. The table for this sample lists fewer than 300,000 distinct CDR3 sequences; approximately 81% of them were counted only once. The ten biggest clones cover around 0.11% of the sample.

The TCR was taken from a human donor with multiple sclerosis. The sample taken for sequencing was CD8+ T cells from PBMCs. The V gene is TRBV11-2 and the J gene is TRBJ1-2, with no D gene named confidently. DNA sequence: TGTGCCAGCAGCTTAAAGGTTTCGGGTGATGGCTACACCTTC. Translation gives CASSLKVSGDGYTF. With all but the CDR3 taken from the reference TRBV11-2 and TRBJ1-2 genes, the full variable domain is: EAGVAQSPRYKIIEKRQSVAFWCNPISGHATLYWYQQILGQGPKLLIQFQNNGVVDDSQLPKDRFSAERLKGVDSTLKIQPAKLEDSAVYLCASSLKVSGDGYTFGSGTRLTVV.